This entry lists 14 T cell receptor beta chains sequenced from one sample in a study of blood T cell repertoires in COVID-19 (dated by TCRdb to the early 2020s). Library generation was performed with the immunoSEQ multiplex PCR assay. Not all clones reach the TCRdb copy of this immuneACCESS table, which keeps in-frame sequences only. Checked studies attribute under half of the gap to unresolved V genes and leave the rest unexplained. The sample table holds about 160,000 clones, of which 75% to 90% were seen once. Roughly 2.3% of the sample belongs to the ten largest clones. Material: peripheral blood. Every receptor here comes from a man between 70 and 80 years old with acute or convalescent COVID-19.

J is TRBJ1-1 and V is TRBV27; the D gene is possibly TRBD1 (5 bases). This CDR3 contains 15 residues. Germline CDR1 reads MNHEY; CDR2 reads SMNVEV (reference sequence). V was trimmed by 0 bases and J by 3 bases, leaving 11 bases between them. CDR3 nucleotides: TGTGCCAGCAGTTTATCGGTCAGGGTGGACACTGAAGCTTTCTTT. It codes for CASSLSVRVDTEAFF.

The chain uses TRBV11-2 and TRBJ2-1; 16 bases fit TRBD2. Germline-derived CDR1 and CDR2 are SGHAT and FQNNGV. V was pared by 5 bases and J by 13 bases, with 8 bases of the junction left unmatched. The CDR3 spans 15 residues. The CDR3: CASSAGTSGGAFQFF. The CDR3 DNA reads as TGTGCCAGCAGCGCCGGGACTAGCGGGGGGGCCTTTCAGTTCTTC.

The chain links TRBV7-9 to TRBJ2-3, with 7 bases fitting TRBD1. The CDR3 loop spans 15 amino acids. Trimming at V came to 2 bases and at J to 6 bases, leaving 8 bases not matched to a gene. The germline V gene has CDR1 SEHNR and CDR2 FQNEAQ (reference sequence). CDR3 nucleotides: TGTGCCAGCAGCTTAAGGGACAGTCGCATGGATACGCAGTATTTT. Translating gives CASSLRDSRMDTQYF.

In this sample, this clone turned up a few times. This chain joins TRBV27 and TRBJ1-3; D is unresolved. The V end was cut by 0 bases, the J end by 3 bases, with 9 bases between. Germline V gene lookup returns CDR1 MNHEY and CDR2 SMNVEV (reference sequence). The CDR3 contains 15 residues. The DNA for the CDR3 is TGTGCCAGCAGTTTATCGAGGGCGTTTGGAAACACCATATATTTT. This codes for CASSLSRAFGNTIYF.

This clone was picked up one time. V is TRBV6-1 and J is TRBJ1-5; D is possibly TRBD1 (5 bases). V lost 2 bases and J lost 3, with 14 bases in between. The CDR3 is 16 amino acids. Germline V lookup: CDR1 MNHNS, CDR2 SASEGT. As DNA, the CDR3 is TGTGCCAGCAGTGAAAGGGGTTCGGCCCCCAATCAGCCCCAGCATTTT. Protein product: CASSERGSAPNQPQHF.

This clone was counted between two and nine times. The J gene is TRBJ1-2, the V gene TRBV5-1; 7 bases agree with TRBD1. Germline loops: CDR1 SGHRS, CDR2 YFSETQ. V was clipped by 0 bases and J by 6 bases; unmatched bases: 5. The CDR3 sequence is 14 residues long. The CDR3: CASSLEEGANGYTF. CDR3 in DNA: TGCGCCAGCAGCTTGGAGGAGGGGGCAAATGGCTACACCTTC.

This chain uses TRBV7-9 with TRBJ2-1, with a weak D call TRBD1 (6 bases). The CDR3 has 14 amino acids. V was cut by 1 base and J by 4 bases, with 8 bases left in between. Germline V gives CDR1 SEHNR, CDR2 FQNEAQ (reference sequence). In DNA, the CDR3 is TGTGCCAGCAGCTTAGACAGGGCTTACAATGAGCAGTTCTTC. This encodes CASSLDRAYNEQFF.

This clone was found a few times. The CDR3 DNA reads TGTGCCAGCAGCACACAGTCAGATACGCAGTATTTT. This gives the protein CASSTQSDTQYF. The chain recombines TRBV7-2 with TRBJ2-3; D is undetermined. CDR3 length: 12 residues. V shed 5 bases and J shed 4 bases, with 7 bases lying between them. In germline, CDR1 is SGHTA, CDR2 FQGNSA.

The rearrangement joins TRBV4-1 to TRBJ2-7; TRBD1 matches 11 bases. With 4 bases clipped from V and 6 bases from J, the junction kept 8 bases outside the gene matches. CDR1 and CDR2 from the germline V gene are MGHRA and YSYEKL. This CDR3 spans 15 amino acids. CDR3 in amino acids: CASSRPGQGVSEQYF. The CDR3 region has the DNA TGCGCCAGCAGCCGACCGGGACAGGGGGTTAGCGAGCAGTACTTC.

The chain recombines TRBV29-1 with TRBJ2-2; D is uncertain. V dropped 4 bases and J dropped 5 bases, with 5 bases sitting between them. This CDR3 spans 11 amino acids. Germline-derived CDR1 and CDR2 are SQVTM and ANQGSEA. CDR3 DNA: TGCAGCGTTGGACTTACCGGGGAGCTGTTTTTT. Protein: CSVGLTGELFF.

V gene TRBV28 combines with J gene TRBJ1-2, with 7 bases that match TRBD1. The CDR3 sequence is 14 residues long. With 5 bases clipped from V and 3 bases from J, the junction kept 6 bases outside the gene matches. Germline V gives CDR1 MDHEN, CDR2 SYDVKM. The CDR3 protein is CASSPQGQHYGYTF. Here the CDR3 DNA reads TGTGCCAGCAGTCCACAGGGACAGCACTATGGCTACACCTTC.

The V gene is TRBV19, the J gene TRBJ2-1; possible D gene TRBD2, 5 bases. This CDR3 comprises 15 residues. Germline V gene lookup returns CDR1 LNHDA and CDR2 SQIVND (reference sequence). The germline V and J ends were trimmed by 6 bases and 0 bases, with 12 bases remaining between them. CDR3 nucleotides: TGTGCCAGTAGCGCGGGTAGGAGCTCCTACAATGAGCAGTTCTTC. Translated, it gives CASSAGRSSYNEQFF.

With respect to this clone: In the same sample, other DNA sequences code for this CDR3. V usage is TRBV5-4 and J usage is TRBJ2-1; 7 positions match TRBD1. J gave up 0 bases and V 0 bases, and 0 bases lay outside the gene matches. CDR1 SGHNT and CDR2 YYREEE come from the germline V gene (reference sequence). There are 15 residues in the CDR3. The CDR3 nucleotides read TGTGCCAGCAGCTTGGACAGGGGCTCCTACAATGAGCAGTTCTTC. Its translation: CASSLDRGSYNEQFF.

This clone turned up a few times. CDR3 DNA sequence: TGTGCCAGTAGTACCCGACAGGGGGGGAATCAGCCCCAGCATTTT. This codes for CASSTRQGGNQPQHF. The chain has TRBV19 and TRBJ1-5, with 9 bases aligning to TRBD1. With 4 bases clipped from V and 4 bases from J, the junction kept 5 bases outside the gene matches. The CDR3 is 15 residues long. Germline assignment: CDR1 LNHDA and CDR2 SQIVND (reference sequence).